This T cell receptor (beta chain) was profiled in a study of blood T cell repertoires in COVID-19. Assay: immunoSEQ multiplex PCR; the TCRdb copy retains only in-frame clones and omits some. The profile shows 200,000 to 250,000 clones, 84% of them singletons. This clone showed up just once. This CDR3 has 16 residues. Germline V gene sequence: CDR1 SSHAT, CDR2 FNYEAQ (reference sequence). Trimming removed 6 bases from V and 4 bases from J, with 18 bases in between. This receptor was taken from a woman between 40 and 55 years old who had recovered from COVID-19. Material for sequencing was PBMCs or T cells enriched from blood (not recorded which). This chain joins TRBV7-7 and TRBJ2-2; a possible D gene is TRBD1 (5 bases). CDR3 region: CASSDMSGRGTGELFF. In DNA, the CDR3 is TGTGCCAGCAGTGATATGTCAGGGCGAGGCACCGGGGAGCTGTTTTTT.